These 18 T cell receptor beta chains originate from one sample sequenced in a study of CD8 T cells in ankylosing spondylitis. TCRdb reprocessed the 5' RACE reads via MiXCR and lists one record per CDR3 protein. The sample records some 270,000 distinct CDR3 sequences, roughly 32% being singletons. Sample: blood, either unsorted or a sorted T cell fraction (not recorded which). These receptors came from a male donor with ankylosing spondylitis or in good health (not recorded which).

This chain connects TRBV20-1 to TRBJ2-7; TRBD2 might be the D (6 bases). V dropped 2 bases and J dropped 3 bases, with 20 bases sitting between them. The CDR3 extends over 16 amino acids. Germline lookup yields CDR1 DFQATT and CDR2 SNEGSKA (reference sequence). The CDR3 DNA is TGCAGTGCTAGAAGCGGTTCCGGGGGATCCGGCTACGAGCAGTACTTC. Translating gives CSARSGSGGSGYEQYF.

This clonotype showed up just a few times. V is TRBV7-8 and J is TRBJ2-7, with D tentatively TRBD2 (5 bases). CDR1 and CDR2 (germline): SGHVS, FQNEAQ. Trimming removed 5 bases at V and 6 bases at J, with 14 bases between. This CDR3 spans 13 amino acids. CDR3 in DNA: TGTGCCAGCAGCCCTAGCCCAACAAGCGAGCAGTACTTC. This sequence encodes CASSPSPTSEQYF.

This clonotype was recorded a few times. The chain recombines TRBV28 with TRBJ2-5, with D maybe TRBD2 (5 bases). Germline CDR1 reads MDHEN; CDR2 reads SYDVKM. Between the trimmed V and J ends, which lost 6 bases and 5 bases, there was a span of 19 bases. The CDR3 has 15 residues. The CDR3 loop is CASRPNGGFGETQYF. CDR3 bases: TGTGCCAGCAGACCAAACGGCGGGTTCGGGGAGACCCAGTACTTC.

The chain recombines TRBV20-1 with TRBJ2-3, with 9 bases fitting TRBD2. The trim removed 6 bases at V and 3 bases at J, leaving 10 bases unmatched. This CDR3 is 15 amino acids long. The germline CDR1 and CDR2 sequences are DFQATT and SNEGSKA (reference sequence). CDR3 bases: TGCAGTGCACCAAGCCTAGCGGGGAGGACAGATACGCAGTATTTT. Translated, it gives CSAPSLAGRTDTQYF.

This clonotype turned up a few times. CDR3 in DNA: TGCAGTGCTAGAGTGTGGGGGACCGGGGAGCTGTTTTTT. It translates to CSARVWGTGELFF. The J gene is TRBJ2-2, the V gene TRBV20-1; D possibly uses TRBD1 or TRBD2 (5 bases each). With 1 base removed from V and 5 bases from J, the gap between germline ends came to 8 bases. Germline CDR1 DFQATT, CDR2 SNEGSKA (reference sequence). This CDR3 has 13 amino acids.

The chain combines TRBV7-2 with TRBJ1-2, with D possibly being TRBD1 (6 bases). This CDR3 is 15 amino acids long. Germline CDR1 SGHTA, CDR2 FQGNSA. Trimming took 4 bases from V and 3 from J, leaving 15 bases between them. This CDR3 reads CASSWGHGADYGYTF. CDR3 DNA sequence: TGTGCCAGCAGCTGGGGACATGGGGCGGACTATGGCTACACCTTC. Full variable domain (missing parts from reference TRBV7-2 and TRBJ1-2): GAGVSQSPSNKVTEKGKDVELRCDPISGHTALYWYRQSLGQGLEFLIYFQGNSAPDKSGLPSDRFSAERTGGSVSTLTIQRTQQEDSAVYLCASSWGHGADYGYTFGSGTRLTVV.

This clonotype showed up just a few times. This chain uses TRBV20-1 with TRBJ2-7; possibly TRBD2 for D (7 bases). The V gene's germline CDR1 is DFQATT and CDR2 SNEGSKA (reference sequence). Trimming pared 2 bases from V and 6 bases from J, leaving 20 bases between. The CDR3 contains 15 residues. The CDR3 region is CSARPTFGAGAEQYF. CDR3 coding DNA: TGCAGTGCTAGACCAACTTTCGGGGCGGGGGCCGAGCAGTACTTC.

The chain recombines TRBV20-1 with TRBJ1-6; perhaps TRBD1 as D (5 bases). There are 14 residues in the CDR3. In germline, CDR1 is DFQATT, CDR2 SNEGSKA (reference sequence). Between the trimmed V and J ends, which lost 6 bases and 5 bases, there was a span of 14 bases. The DNA for the CDR3 is TGCAGTGCACCCGGGACCGCGAATAATTCACCCCTCCACTTT. Translating it yields CSAPGTANNSPLHF.

The genes are TRBV10-1 and TRBJ2-2; D ambiguous. Germline lookup yields CDR1 WNHNN and CDR2 SYGVQD (reference sequence). The CDR3 consists of 13 residues. V gave up 8 bases and J gave up 1 base, with 8 bases separating them. CDR3 amino acids: CASQAGNTGELFF. The CDR3 nucleotides read TGCGCCAGCCAAGCAGGGAACACCGGGGAGCTGTTTTTT.

The chain is built from TRBV20-1 and TRBJ2-5; TRBD2 matches 8 bases. J gave up 4 bases and V 7 bases, and 17 bases lay outside the gene matches. The CDR3 contains 16 residues. CDR1 and CDR2 from the germline V gene are DFQATT and SNEGSKA (reference sequence). The DNA of the CDR3 is TGCAGTGTCAGGGGCCGGGCGGGGGGCGAGAGAGAGACCCAGTACTTC. Translation: CSVRGRAGGERETQYF.

The gene calls are TRBV5-5 and TRBJ2-5, with D perhaps matching TRBD1 (5 bases). The V end was cut by 1 base, the J end by 5 bases, with 9 bases between. CDR3 size: 13 residues. Germline V CDR1 and CDR2: SGHKS, YYEKEE (reference sequence). The CDR3 spells CASSLLGPETQYF. The CDR3 coding sequence is TGTGCCAGCAGCTTGCTGGGGCCTGAGACCCAGTACTTC. Full variable domain (remainder filled in from reference TRBV5-5 and TRBJ2-5): DAGVTQSPTHLIKTRGQQVTLRCSPISGHKSVSWYQQVLGQGPQFIFQYYEKEERGRGNFPDRFSARQFPNYSSELNVNALLLGDSALYLCASSLLGPETQYFGPGTRLLVL.

This sequence joins TRBV20-1 and TRBJ2-2; a weak D match, TRBD2 (6 bases). Trimming shortened V by 0 bases and J by 4 bases, and 12 bases separated the two germline ends. This CDR3 contains 15 residues. Germline values: CDR1 DFQATT, CDR2 SNEGSKA (reference sequence). CDR3 region: CSARDFRGITGELFF. The DNA for the CDR3 is TGCAGTGCTAGAGATTTTCGGGGGATCACCGGGGAGCTGTTTTTT.

The V gene is TRBV7-9, the J gene TRBJ2-7; 9 nucleotides match TRBD2. The CDR3 extends over 14 amino acids. V lost 1 base to trimming and J lost 4 bases; unmatched junction nucleotides: 2. Germline V gene lookup returns CDR1 SEHNR and CDR2 FQNEAQ (reference sequence). The CDR3 is CASSLGLAEYEQYF. CDR3 nucleotide sequence: TGTGCCAGCAGCTTAGGACTAGCGGAATACGAGCAGTACTTC. Filled out from reference TRBV7-9 and TRBJ2-7, the complete variable domain reads DTGVSQNPRHKITKRGQNVTFRCDPISEHNRLYWYRQTLGQGPEFLTYFQNEAQLEKSRLLSDRFSAERPKGSFSTLEIQRTEQGDSAMYLCASSLGLAEYEQYFGPGTRLTVT.

This chain joins TRBV5-1 and TRBJ2-6, with D tentatively TRBD1 (6 bases). V gave up 0 bases and J gave up 0 bases, with 16 bases separating them. In germline, CDR1 is SGHRS, CDR2 YFSETQ. This CDR3 region has 19 residues. CDR3 in DNA: TGCGCCAGCAGCTTGGAGGACCAGGGGATCCGCTCTGGGGCCAACGTCCTGACTTTC. Its protein is CASSLEDQGIRSGANVLTF.

V gene TRBV9 combines with J gene TRBJ2-1; 12 nucleotides line up with TRBD2. The germline V gene has CDR1 SGDLS and CDR2 YYNGEE. The CDR3 extends over 20 amino acids. J lost 4 bases, V lost 4 bases, and 18 bases had no gene match. The CDR3 loop reads CASSPRSTSGGRPLYNEQFF. DNA for the CDR3: TGTGCCAGCAGCCCGCGATCGACTAGCGGGGGTAGGCCACTTTACAATGAGCAGTTCTTC.

The chain joins TRBV12-3 or TRBV12-4 to TRBJ2-1; no definite D call. Trimming pared 3 bases from V and 8 bases from J, leaving 8 bases between. This CDR3 contains 12 residues. Here the CDR3 reads CASSFGRDEQFF. CDR3 bases: TGTGCCAGCAGTTTCGGGCGCGATGAGCAGTTCTTC.

In this sample, this clonotype turned up a few times. The chain links TRBV10-3 to TRBJ1-2, with D hard to call. Trimming took 5 bases from V and 3 from J, leaving 4 bases between them. The CDR3 loop spans 11 amino acids. Per the germline V gene, CDR1 is ENHRY and CDR2 is SYGVKD. For the CDR3, the DNA is TGTGCCATCAGTAAGGACTATGGCTACACCTTC. It yields the protein CAISKDYGYTF.

This clonotype turned up a few times. The chain joins TRBV24-1 to TRBJ2-1; D is uncertain. CDR3 length: 14 amino acids. The V gene lost 7 bases and the J gene lost 0 bases, with 9 bases spanning the gap. CDR1 is KGHDR and CDR2 is SFDVKD in the germline V gene. The CDR3 sequence: CATSPDDSYNEQFF. The CDR3 DNA reads as TGTGCCACCAGCCCGGACGACTCCTACAATGAGCAGTTCTTC.